The rows below give T cell receptor beta chains drawn from one sample of a study of CD8+ T cells in alopecia areata. TCRdb keeps only in-frame clones here, not all; method: immunoSEQ multiplex PCR. Among 200,000 to 250,000 clones listed, roughly 64% were seen once. The material sequenced was CD4+ T cells sorted from blood, taken at week 4, from a patient treated with tofacitinib. Receptors originate from a human donor with alopecia areata. CDR3s include the opening cysteine and the closing phenylalanine or tryptophan. The order of the fields is D gene, V gene, J gene, clone size, CDR3 protein, CDR3 DNA. The D gene is left open where the match is weak. A clone size is listed for some rows: how often the clone was seen (once, few, many), or a class if it is expanded.

d_gene: NA
v_gene: TRBV4-3
j_gene: TRBJ2-3
abundance: NA
CDR3aa: CASSLGGGISTDTQYF
CDR3nt: TGCGCCAGCAGCCTGGGGGGAGGCATAAGCACAGATACGCAGTATTTT

d_gene: NA
v_gene: TRBV27
j_gene: TRBJ1-2
abundance: NA
CDR3aa: CASSAQGNYGYTF
CDR3nt: TGTGCCAGCAGTGCTCAGGGGAACTATGGCTACACCTTC

d_gene: NA
v_gene: TRBV5-6
j_gene: TRBJ1-2
abundance: NA
CDR3aa: CASSLLLEEGYTF
CDR3nt: TGTGCCAGCAGCTTGTTACTTGAAGAGGGCTACACCTTC

d_gene: NA
v_gene: TRBV30
j_gene: TRBJ1-1
abundance: NA
CDR3aa: CAWSQVPPEAFF
CDR3nt: TGTGCCTGGAGTCAGGTACCACCTGAAGCTTTCTTT

d_gene: NA
v_gene: TRBV5-1
j_gene: TRBJ1-2
abundance: NA
CDR3aa: CASSLGDRYGYTF
CDR3nt: TGCGCCAGCAGCTTGGGGGACCGCTATGGCTACACCTTC

d_gene: NA
v_gene: TRBV7-2
j_gene: TRBJ2-5
abundance: few
CDR3aa: CASSPGGTSETQYF
CDR3nt: TGTGCCAGCAGCCCCGGGGGAACCTCGGAGACCCAGTACTTC

d_gene: TRBD1
v_gene: TRBV23-1
j_gene: TRBJ1-1
abundance: once
CDR3aa: CASSQLPGQGASEAFF
CDR3nt: TGCGCCAGCAGTCAACTACCAGGACAGGGGGCTTCTGAAGCTTTCTTT

d_gene: NA
v_gene: TRBV4-2
j_gene: TRBJ2-2
abundance: NA
CDR3aa: CASSQDVSNTGELFF
CDR3nt: TGTGCCAGCAGCCAAGATGTTTCGAACACCGGGGAGCTGTTTTTT

d_gene: TRBD1
v_gene: TRBV2
j_gene: TRBJ2-1
abundance: NA
CDR3aa: CASSEAGDRGRQFF
CDR3nt: TGTGCCAGCAGTGAAGCGGGGGACAGGGGTCGACAGTTCTTC

d_gene: NA
v_gene: TRBV30
j_gene: TRBJ1-1
abundance: NA
CDR3aa: CAWSRGAANTEAFF
CDR3nt: TGTGCCTGGAGTAGGGGGGCAGCGAACACTGAAGCTTTCTTT

d_gene: TRBD1
v_gene: TRBV6-5
j_gene: TRBJ2-2
abundance: few
CDR3aa: CASSPGQGATGELFF
CDR3nt: TGTGCCAGCAGTCCAGGACAGGGGGCAACCGGGGAGCTGTTTTTT

d_gene: NA
v_gene: TRBV7-2
j_gene: TRBJ2-7
abundance: once
CDR3aa: CASSLSAGTYEQYF
CDR3nt: TGTGCCAGCAGCTTAAGTGCCGGGACCTACGAGCAGTACTTC

d_gene: NA
v_gene: TRBV5-1
j_gene: TRBJ2-5
abundance: NA
CDR3aa: CASSPLNGGWAQYF
CDR3nt: TGCGCCAGCAGCCCGCTAAACGGGGGCTGGGCCCAGTACTTC

d_gene: NA
v_gene: TRBV4-3
j_gene: TRBJ1-5
abundance: few
CDR3aa: CASSQDIGASRRSNQPQHF
CDR3nt: TGCGCCAGCAGCCAAGATATCGGGGCCAGCAGGCGGAGCAATCAGCCCCAGCATTTT

d_gene: TRBD1
v_gene: TRBV7-9
j_gene: TRBJ1-2
abundance: NA
CDR3aa: CASSFGQGGSDGYTF
CDR3nt: TGTGCCAGCAGCTTCGGACAGGGGGGGTCCGATGGCTACACCTTC

d_gene: NA
v_gene: TRBV5-6
j_gene: TRBJ1-2
abundance: NA
CDR3aa: CASSLGPGDFGYTF
CDR3nt: TGTGCCAGCAGCTTGGGGCCGGGGGATTTTGGCTACACCTTC

d_gene: TRBD1
v_gene: TRBV4-2
j_gene: TRBJ1-1
abundance: NA
CDR3aa: CASSQDAARTGGDTEAFF
CDR3nt: TGTGCCAGCAGCCAAGATGCCGCTCGGACAGGGGGCGACACTGAAGCTTTCTTT

d_gene: NA
v_gene: TRBV27
j_gene: TRBJ2-7
abundance: NA
CDR3aa: CASGPRQTYEQYF
CDR3nt: TGTGCCAGCGGCCCCAGACAGACCTACGAGCAGTACTTC

d_gene: NA
v_gene: TRBV4-2
j_gene: TRBJ2-2
abundance: NA
CDR3aa: CASSQESTGELFF
CDR3nt: TGTGCCAGCAGCCAAGAGAGTACCGGGGAGCTGTTTTTT

d_gene: NA
v_gene: TRBV19
j_gene: TRBJ1-5
abundance: NA
CDR3aa: CASSISFIRQLNQPQHF
CDR3nt: TGTGCCAGTAGTATAAGTTTCATTAGACAGCTCAATCAGCCCCAGCATTTT

d_gene: NA
v_gene: TRBV7-2
j_gene: TRBJ2-7
abundance: NA
CDR3aa: CASSPRGGATSYEQYF
CDR3nt: TGTGCCAGCAGCCCCAGGGGGGGAGCCACCTCCTACGAGCAGTACTTC

d_gene: NA
v_gene: TRBV18
j_gene: TRBJ2-5
abundance: NA
CDR3aa: CASSPSATRQETQYF
CDR3nt: TGTGCCAGCTCACCATCGGCAACCCGGCAAGAGACCCAGTACTTC

d_gene: TRBD1
v_gene: TRBV7-9
j_gene: TRBJ2-2
abundance: few
CDR3aa: CASSLAGTANTGELFF
CDR3nt: TGTGCCAGCAGCTTGGCAGGGACAGCGAACACCGGGGAGCTGTTTTTT

d_gene: NA
v_gene: TRBV29-1
j_gene: TRBJ2-3
abundance: once
CDR3aa: CSVMETPTSTDTQYF
CDR3nt: TGCAGCGTGATGGAGACACCAACTAGCACAGATACGCAGTATTTT

d_gene: NA
v_gene: TRBV6-5
j_gene: TRBJ2-7
abundance: NA
CDR3aa: CASRIADEQYF
CDR3nt: TGTGCCAGCAGAATAGCGGATGAGCAGTACTTC

d_gene: NA
v_gene: TRBV29-1
j_gene: TRBJ1-4
abundance: NA
CDR3aa: CSVVGPTNEKLFF
CDR3nt: TGCAGCGTTGTGGGCCCAACTAATGAAAAACTGTTTTTT

d_gene: TRBD1
v_gene: TRBV13
j_gene: TRBJ2-7
abundance: NA
CDR3aa: CASSTLGQGSPYEQYF
CDR3nt: TGTGCCAGCAGCACCCTTGGACAGGGGAGTCCCTACGAGCAGTACTTC

d_gene: NA
v_gene: TRBV2
j_gene: TRBJ2-5
abundance: NA
CDR3aa: CASSDGVSETQYF
CDR3nt: TGTGCCAGCAGTGATGGGGTTTCGGAGACCCAGTACTTC

d_gene: NA
v_gene: TRBV5-4
j_gene: TRBJ1-2
abundance: few
CDR3aa: CASSLRHPVRPYGYTF
CDR3nt: TGTGCCAGCAGCTTGCGACATCCCGTCCGCCCATATGGCTACACCTTC

d_gene: NA
v_gene: TRBV7-3
j_gene: TRBJ2-6
abundance: NA
CDR3aa: CASSLTVRSGANVLTF
CDR3nt: TGTGCCAGCAGCTTGACAGTCCGCTCTGGGGCCAACGTCCTGACTTTC

d_gene: NA
v_gene: TRBV6-5
j_gene: TRBJ2-2
abundance: once
CDR3aa: CASSYSGRNAGELFF
CDR3nt: TGTGCCAGCAGTTACTCGGGGCGGAACGCCGGGGAGCTGTTTTTT

d_gene: NA
v_gene: TRBV4-1
j_gene: TRBJ1-1
abundance: once
CDR3aa: CASSQFRLNTEAFF
CDR3nt: TGCGCCAGCAGCCAATTCAGGCTGAACACTGAAGCTTTCTTT

d_gene: NA
v_gene: TRBV11-1
j_gene: TRBJ1-1
abundance: NA
CDR3aa: CASSLDTQAFF
CDR3nt: TGTGCCAGCAGCTTAGACACTCAAGCTTTCTTT

d_gene: NA
v_gene: TRBV4-3
j_gene: TRBJ1-1
abundance: NA
CDR3aa: CASSPRPNLNTEAFF
CDR3nt: TGCGCCAGCAGCCCAAGACCGAATTTGAACACTGAAGCTTTCTTT

d_gene: NA
v_gene: TRBV27
j_gene: TRBJ2-7
abundance: NA
CDR3aa: CASSRQGLGEQYF
CDR3nt: TGTGCCAGCAGTAGGCAGGGACTTGGGGAGCAGTACTTC

d_gene: NA
v_gene: TRBV7-2
j_gene: TRBJ2-5
abundance: NA
CDR3aa: CASSPRPQETQYF
CDR3nt: TGTGCCAGCAGCCCAAGGCCCCAAGAGACCCAGTACTTC

d_gene: NA
v_gene: TRBV6-5
j_gene: TRBJ1-1
abundance: NA
CDR3aa: CASTYGTQNTEAFF
CDR3nt: TGTGCCAGCACCTACGGGACACAGAACACTGAAGCTTTCTTT

d_gene: TRBD1
v_gene: TRBV30
j_gene: TRBJ1-2
abundance: NA
CDR3aa: CAWRYTTQGVERGYTF
CDR3nt: TGTGCCTGGAGATATACCACACAGGGGGTCGAGCGTGGCTACACCTTC

d_gene: NA
v_gene: TRBV29-1
j_gene: TRBJ1-6
abundance: NA
CDR3aa: CSVAFGQLNSPLHF
CDR3nt: TGCAGCGTTGCCTTTGGACAGCTTAATTCACCCCTCCACTTT

d_gene: TRBD1
v_gene: TRBV29-1
j_gene: TRBJ2-5
abundance: NA
CDR3aa: CSVEPYGTAETQYF
CDR3nt: TGCAGCGTTGAACCTTATGGGACAGCGGAGACCCAGTACTTC

d_gene: NA
v_gene: TRBV11-2
j_gene: TRBJ1-1
abundance: NA
CDR3aa: CASSLSYDRTTEAFF
CDR3nt: TGTGCCAGCAGCTTAAGCTATGATCGAACAACTGAAGCTTTCTTT

d_gene: TRBD2
v_gene: TRBV9
j_gene: TRBJ2-5
abundance: NA
CDR3aa: CASSVVPSGPQETQYF
CDR3nt: TGTGCCAGCAGCGTAGTACCTAGCGGGCCTCAAGAGACCCAGTACTTC

d_gene: TRBD1
v_gene: TRBV27
j_gene: TRBJ2-7
abundance: few
CDR3aa: CASSAAGQGAYEQYF
CDR3nt: TGTGCCAGCAGCGCGGCTGGACAGGGGGCTTACGAGCAGTACTTC

d_gene: NA
v_gene: TRBV7-9
j_gene: TRBJ1-2
abundance: NA
CDR3aa: CASSLVSGPNYGYTF
CDR3nt: TGTGCCAGCAGCTTAGTTTCAGGACCTAACTATGGCTACACCTTC

d_gene: TRBD1
v_gene: TRBV23-1
j_gene: TRBJ2-3
abundance: NA
CDR3aa: CASSQTPGQTQYF
CDR3nt: TGCGCCAGCAGTCAGACTCCGGGACAGACGCAGTATTTT

d_gene: TRBD1
v_gene: TRBV2
j_gene: TRBJ1-6
abundance: NA
CDR3aa: CASSFGQVENSPLHF
CDR3nt: TGTGCCAGCAGTTTTGGACAGGTTGAAAATTCACCCCTCCACTTT

d_gene: NA
v_gene: TRBV5-6
j_gene: TRBJ2-5
abundance: medium-sized
CDR3aa: CASSPDGIQETQYF
CDR3nt: TGTGCCAGCAGCCCCGACGGAATCCAAGAGACCCAGTACTTC

d_gene: NA
v_gene: TRBV25-1
j_gene: TRBJ2-5
abundance: NA
CDR3aa: CASSRTGFQETQYF
CDR3nt: TGTGCCAGCAGTCGGACGGGATTCCAAGAGACCCAGTACTTC

d_gene: NA
v_gene: TRBV2
j_gene: TRBJ2-7
abundance: NA
CDR3aa: CASAKQVPGQYF
CDR3nt: TGTGCCAGCGCCAAACAGGTTCCCGGGCAGTACTTC

d_gene: NA
v_gene: TRBV7-2
j_gene: TRBJ1-3
abundance: few
CDR3aa: CASSFSLASGNTIYF
CDR3nt: TGTGCCAGCAGCTTCTCCCTCGCCTCTGGAAACACCATATATTTT

d_gene: NA
v_gene: TRBV7-3
j_gene: TRBJ2-5
abundance: NA
CDR3aa: CASSLSGLGETQYF
CDR3nt: TGTGCCAGCAGCTTATCGGGACTCGGGGAGACCCAGTACTTC

d_gene: TRBD1
v_gene: TRBV7-9
j_gene: TRBJ2-5
abundance: NA
CDR3aa: CASSLGRTGLGQETQYF
CDR3nt: TGTGCCAGCAGCTTAGGAAGGACAGGGTTGGGGCAAGAGACCCAGTACTTC